One sample yielded the 2 T cell receptor beta chains listed below, sequenced in a study of blood T cell repertoires in COVID-19. Generated by immunoSEQ multiplex PCR, the TCRdb table keeps only in-frame clones and is missing some. The data contain roughly 150,000 clones, 65% to 80% of them seen just once; the ten biggest clones take up 15% to 20%. Sequencing input: PBMCs or T cells enriched from blood (not recorded which). These receptors originate from a woman in her 70s in a cohort exposed to, infected with or recovered from COVID-19 (not recorded which).

The chain recombines TRBV7-2 with TRBJ1-3, with 9 positions matching TRBD1. This CDR3 has 14 amino acids. Germline CDR1 reads SGHTA; CDR2 reads FQGNSA. The J segment lost 9 bases and the V segment lost 5 bases, leaving 8 bases of the junction unmatched. The CDR3 nucleotides read TGTGCCAGCAGCCCCGGGACAGGGTCTAGCACCATATATTTT. Its protein is CASSPGTGSSTIYF.

This clone was observed a few times. The rearrangement uses TRBV7-8 and TRBJ1-2; D gene ambiguous. Germline-derived CDR1 and CDR2 are SGHVS and FQNEAQ. The CDR3 covers 13 residues. The germline V and J ends were trimmed by 2 bases and 2 bases, with 6 bases remaining between them. The CDR3 coding sequence is TGTGCCAGCAGCTTACTGGAGAACTATGGCTACACCTTC. Amino acids: CASSLLENYGYTF.